This TCR beta chain is from a study of CXCR3-negative and CXCR3-positive naive CD8 T cells. General study points: TRB CDR3 hydrophobicity was greater in CXCR3-positive naive cells than in CXCR3-negative naive cells.

Notes on this clonotype: Its antigen is not identified.

All TRB cDNA libraries came from 5' RACE performed with UMI labels. Each CDR3 protein gets one entry in TCRdb, which reprocessed the 5' RACE reads and gives no DNA. This sample's table has over 50,000 distinct CDR3 sequences. Germline V gives CDR1 DFQATT, CDR2 SNEGSKA (reference sequence). This CDR3 is built from 14 residues. The sequence derives from a human donor in good health. Some clones in this sample may be carry-over from other donors' samples. Sequencing used naive CXCR3+ CD8+ T cells from blood. As for subset: CD45RO-CCR7+CD27+CD95- naive CD8+ T cells expressing CXCR3 (TNR3+). The chain uses TRBV20-1 and TRBJ2-3; TCRdb's D gene call, TRBD2, goes unchecked for lack of DNA. CDR3 sequence reads: CSARDLGGTDTQYF.